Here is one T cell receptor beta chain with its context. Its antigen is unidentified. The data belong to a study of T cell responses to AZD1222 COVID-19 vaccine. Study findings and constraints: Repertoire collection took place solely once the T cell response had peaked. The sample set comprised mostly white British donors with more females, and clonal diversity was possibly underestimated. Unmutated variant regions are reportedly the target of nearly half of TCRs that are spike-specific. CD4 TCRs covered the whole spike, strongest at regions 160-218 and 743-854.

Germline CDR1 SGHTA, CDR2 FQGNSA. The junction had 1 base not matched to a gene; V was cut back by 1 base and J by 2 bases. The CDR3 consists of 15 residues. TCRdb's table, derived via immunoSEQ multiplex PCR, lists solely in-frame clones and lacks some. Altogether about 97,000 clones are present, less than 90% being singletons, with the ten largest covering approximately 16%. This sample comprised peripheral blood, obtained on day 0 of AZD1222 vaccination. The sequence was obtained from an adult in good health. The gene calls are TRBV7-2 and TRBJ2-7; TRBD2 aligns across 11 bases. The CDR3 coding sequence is TGTGCCAGCAGCTTAGATAGCGGGAGGGCCTACGAGCAGTACTTC. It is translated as CASSLDSGRAYEQYF.